The present T cell receptor (beta chain) was sequenced within a study of T-cell memory formation after mild COVID-19. Using its own MiXCR run on the 5' RACE reads, TCRdb lists one record per CDR3 protein. The sample lists about 600,000 distinct CDR3 sequences, roughly 20% occurring once. Findings and caveats of the study: CD4+ contracting clones lay mainly in CM and EM, CD8+ ones in EMRA.

V was trimmed by 0 bases and J by 2 bases, leaving 10 bases between them. The CDR3 extends over 14 amino acids. Germline lookup yields CDR1 DFQATT and CDR2 SNEGSKA (reference sequence). About this clonotype itself: Its antigen is as yet unknown.

Sequencing used PBMCs or a T cell subset sorted from them (not recorded which). This rearrangement joins TRBV20-1 to TRBJ1-1; D gene uncertain. This TCR came from an adult woman who had mild COVID-19 (a few samples of this study predate the infection). Cell type and time point are not known. The CDR3 is CSAREAGPNTEAFF. The CDR3, as DNA: TGCAGTGCTAGAGAAGCGGGCCCTAACACTGAAGCTTTCTTT.